Following are 10 T cell receptor beta chains from one sample sequenced in a study of blood T cell repertoires in COVID-19. TCRdb keeps only in-frame clones here, not all; method: immunoSEQ multiplex PCR. The sample consists of 250,000 to 350,000 clones, around nine tenths of them appearing once. Sequenced material: PBMCs or T cells enriched from blood (not recorded which). The receptor set was obtained from a woman aged 40 to 50 who had recovered from COVID-19.

On this clone: The junction and the germline gene differ at one end; a read error may be behind it. This CDR3 is also generated by other DNA sequences in the sample. V and J are TRBV27 and TRBJ2-7; maybe TRBD2 (5 bases). The CDR3 totals 16 residues. Germline CDR1 MNHEY, CDR2 SMNVEV (reference sequence). CDR3 DNA: TGTGCCAGCAGACCACTCGGAACAGAGGGCAAGTACGAACAGTACTTC. Translated: CASRPLGTEGKYEQYF.

The genes are TRBV28 and TRBJ1-6; perhaps TRBD1 as D (5 bases). V shed 5 bases and J shed 10 bases, with 18 bases lying between them. Germline lookup yields CDR1 MDHEN and CDR2 SYDVKM. The CDR3 spans 15 residues. The CDR3 coding sequence is TGTGCCAGCAGTGACGGGACTCCGGCGGTCTCACCCCTCCACTTT. Its translation: CASSDGTPAVSPLHF.

This chain uses TRBV7-9 with TRBJ1-1; tentative D call: TRBD1 (6 bases). V was pared by 5 bases and J by 7 bases, with 11 bases between. The CDR3 is made up of 12 amino acids. Germline V gene data show CDR1 as SEHNR and CDR2 as FQNEAQ (reference sequence). This CDR3 reads CASSVQGVEAFF. The DNA for the CDR3 is TGTGCCAGCAGCGTACAGGGCGTTGAAGCTTTCTTT.

The chain combines TRBV9 with TRBJ2-2; 8 bases agree with TRBD2. V lost 3 bases to trimming and J lost 4 bases; unmatched junction nucleotides: 11. The CDR3 spans 17 residues. Germline V gives CDR1 SGDLS, CDR2 YYNGEE. CDR3 DNA sequence: TGTGCCAGCAGCGGACCCCGGGGGGGTTTGGGCACCGGGGAGCTGTTTTTT. Translation gives CASSGPRGGLGTGELFF.

Here the CDR3 reads CASSLKGVNTEAFF. The CDR3 nucleotides read TGTGCCAGCAGCTTAAAGGGGGTGAACACTGAAGCTTTCTTT. J is TRBJ1-1 and V is TRBV7-9, with a possible D match to TRBD1 (6 bases). With 2 bases removed from V and 0 bases from J, the gap between germline ends came to 7 bases. Germline lookup yields CDR1 SEHNR and CDR2 FQNEAQ (reference sequence). The CDR3 spans 14 residues.

The chain recombines TRBV24-1 with TRBJ2-5; 8 positions match TRBD1. J gave up 5 bases and V 3 bases, and 4 bases lay outside the gene matches. The CDR3 has 14 residues. Germline V CDR1 and CDR2: KGHDR, SFDVKD. CDR3 DNA sequence: TGTGCCACCAGTGATACAGGGGGTGTGGAGACCCAGTACTTC. Protein sequence: CATSDTGGVETQYF.

This chain connects TRBV30 to TRBJ1-2, with a possible D match to TRBD1 (6 bases). CDR3 length: 14 amino acids. Germline lookup yields CDR1 GTSNPN and CDR2 SVGIG (reference sequence). The V gene lost 2 bases and the J gene lost 8 bases, with 18 bases spanning the gap. CDR3 in amino acids: CAWSKSGGEKGYTF. Written as DNA, the CDR3 is TGTGCCTGGAGTAAATCGGGGGGCGAAAAAGGCTACACCTTC.

This chain links TRBV10-3 with TRBJ2-3; D perhaps matches TRBD2 (7 bases). V was pared by 0 bases and J by 2 bases, with 12 bases between. CDR3 length: 16 amino acids. From germline, CDR1 is ENHRY and CDR2 SYGVKD. The CDR3 here is CAISESGAGATDTQYF. The CDR3 coding sequence is TGTGCCATCAGTGAGTCGGGGGCGGGAGCCACAGATACGCAGTATTTT.

The chain combines TRBV28 with TRBJ1-2; 7 bases are a match to TRBD1. Germline V gene lookup returns CDR1 MDHEN and CDR2 SYDVKM. V dropped 3 bases and J dropped 4; count of bases not matched to a gene: 5. The CDR3 covers 14 residues. CDR3: CASSFRGPVYGYTF. The DNA of the CDR3 is TGTGCCAGCAGTTTTAGGGGGCCAGTCTATGGCTACACCTTC.

This clone was seen once. V and J are TRBV3-1 (or the pseudogene TRBV3-2) and TRBJ2-7; a possible D gene is TRBD2 (6 bases). The CDR3 loop spans 14 amino acids. Germline CDR1 LGHDT, CDR2 YNNKEL (reference sequence). Trimming took off 1 base at V and 2 bases at J, with 9 bases between the two ends. The chain's CDR3 is CASSQAGGTYEQYF. The CDR3 DNA reads TGTGCCAGCAGCCAAGCCGGGGGAACCTACGAGCAGTACTTC.